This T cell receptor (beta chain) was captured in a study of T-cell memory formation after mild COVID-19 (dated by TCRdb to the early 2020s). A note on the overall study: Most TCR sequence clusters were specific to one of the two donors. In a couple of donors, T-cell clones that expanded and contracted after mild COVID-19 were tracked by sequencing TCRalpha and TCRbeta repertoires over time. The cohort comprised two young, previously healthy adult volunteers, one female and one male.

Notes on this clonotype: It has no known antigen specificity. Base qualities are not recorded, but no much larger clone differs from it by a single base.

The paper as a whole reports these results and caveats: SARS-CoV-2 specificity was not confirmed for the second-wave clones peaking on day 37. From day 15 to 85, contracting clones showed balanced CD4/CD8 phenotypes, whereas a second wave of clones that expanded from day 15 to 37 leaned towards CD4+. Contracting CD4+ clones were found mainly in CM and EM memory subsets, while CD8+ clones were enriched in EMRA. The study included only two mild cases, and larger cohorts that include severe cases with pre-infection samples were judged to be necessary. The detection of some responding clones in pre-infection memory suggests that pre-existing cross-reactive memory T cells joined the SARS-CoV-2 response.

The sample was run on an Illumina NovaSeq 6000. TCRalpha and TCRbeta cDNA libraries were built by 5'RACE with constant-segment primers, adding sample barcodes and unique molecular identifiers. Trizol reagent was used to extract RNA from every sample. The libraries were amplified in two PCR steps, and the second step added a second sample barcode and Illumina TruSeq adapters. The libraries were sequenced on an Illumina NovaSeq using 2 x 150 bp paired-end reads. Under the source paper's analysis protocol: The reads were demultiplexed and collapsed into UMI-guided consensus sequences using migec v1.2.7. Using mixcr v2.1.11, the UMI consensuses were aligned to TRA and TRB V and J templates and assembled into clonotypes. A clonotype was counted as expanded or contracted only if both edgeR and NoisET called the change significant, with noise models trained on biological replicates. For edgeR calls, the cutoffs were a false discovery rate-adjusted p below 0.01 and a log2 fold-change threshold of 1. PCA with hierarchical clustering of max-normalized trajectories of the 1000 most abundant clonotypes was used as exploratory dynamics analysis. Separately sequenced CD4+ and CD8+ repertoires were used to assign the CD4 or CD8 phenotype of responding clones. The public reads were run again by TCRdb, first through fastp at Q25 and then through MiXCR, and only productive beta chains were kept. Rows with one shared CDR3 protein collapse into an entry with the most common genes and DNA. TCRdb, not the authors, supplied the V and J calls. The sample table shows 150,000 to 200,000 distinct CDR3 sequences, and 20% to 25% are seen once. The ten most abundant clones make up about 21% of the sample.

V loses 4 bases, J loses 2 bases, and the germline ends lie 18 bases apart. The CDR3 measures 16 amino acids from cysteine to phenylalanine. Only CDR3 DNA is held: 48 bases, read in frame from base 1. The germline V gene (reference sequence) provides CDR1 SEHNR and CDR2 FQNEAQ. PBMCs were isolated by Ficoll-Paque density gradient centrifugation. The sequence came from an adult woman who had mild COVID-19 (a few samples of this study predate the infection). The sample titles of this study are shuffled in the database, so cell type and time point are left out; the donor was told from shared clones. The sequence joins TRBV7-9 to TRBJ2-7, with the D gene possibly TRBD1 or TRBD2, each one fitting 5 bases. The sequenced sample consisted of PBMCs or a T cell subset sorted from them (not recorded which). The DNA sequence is TGTGCCAGCAGCTCAGAAAGCCGGGACGGAACCTACGAGCAGTACTTC. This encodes CASSSESRDGTYEQYF. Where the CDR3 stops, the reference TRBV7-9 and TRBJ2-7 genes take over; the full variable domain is DTGVSQNPRHKITKRGQNVTFRCDPISEHNRLYWYRQTLGQGPEFLTYFQNEAQLEKSRLLSDRFSAERPKGSFSTLEIQRTEQGDSAMYLCASSSESRDGTYEQYFGPGTRLTVT.